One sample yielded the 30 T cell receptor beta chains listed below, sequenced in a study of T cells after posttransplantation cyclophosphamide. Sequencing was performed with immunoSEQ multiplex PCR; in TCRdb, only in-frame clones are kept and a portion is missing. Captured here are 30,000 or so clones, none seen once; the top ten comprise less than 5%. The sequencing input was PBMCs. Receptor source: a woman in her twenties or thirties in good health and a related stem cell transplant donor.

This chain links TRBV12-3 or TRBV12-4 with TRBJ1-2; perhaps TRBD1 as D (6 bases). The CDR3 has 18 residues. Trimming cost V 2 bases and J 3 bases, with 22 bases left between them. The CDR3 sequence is CASSLLHPTSGGDYGYTF. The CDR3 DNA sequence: TGTGCCAGCAGTTTACTTCACCCGACGTCGGGGGGCGACTATGGCTACACCTTC.

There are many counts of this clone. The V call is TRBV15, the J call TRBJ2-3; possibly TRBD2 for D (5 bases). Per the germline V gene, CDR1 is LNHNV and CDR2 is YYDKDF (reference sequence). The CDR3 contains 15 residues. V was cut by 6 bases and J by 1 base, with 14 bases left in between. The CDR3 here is CATRMDSWRTDTQYF. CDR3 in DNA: TGTGCCACCAGAATGGACTCATGGCGCACAGATACGCAGTATTTT.

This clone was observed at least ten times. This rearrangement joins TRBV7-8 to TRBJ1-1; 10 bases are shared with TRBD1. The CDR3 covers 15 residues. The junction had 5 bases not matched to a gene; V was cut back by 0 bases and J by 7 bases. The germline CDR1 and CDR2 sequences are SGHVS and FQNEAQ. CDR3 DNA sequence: TGTGCCAGCAGCTTAGCCGGGACAGGGGACCGTGAAGCTTTCTTT. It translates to CASSLAGTGDREAFF. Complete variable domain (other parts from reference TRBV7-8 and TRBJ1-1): GAGVSQSPRYKVAKRGQDVALRCDPISGHVSLFWYQQALGQGPEFLTYFQNEAQLDKSGLPSDRFFAERPEGSVSTLKIQRTQQEDSAVYLCASSLAGTGDREAFFGQGTRLTVV.

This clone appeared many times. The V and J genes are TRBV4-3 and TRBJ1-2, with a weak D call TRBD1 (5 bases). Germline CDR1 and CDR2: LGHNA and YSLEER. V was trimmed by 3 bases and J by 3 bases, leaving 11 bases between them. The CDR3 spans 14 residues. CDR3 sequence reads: CASSHRVGDYGYTF. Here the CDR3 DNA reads TGCGCCAGCAGCCACAGGGTAGGAGACTATGGCTACACCTTC.

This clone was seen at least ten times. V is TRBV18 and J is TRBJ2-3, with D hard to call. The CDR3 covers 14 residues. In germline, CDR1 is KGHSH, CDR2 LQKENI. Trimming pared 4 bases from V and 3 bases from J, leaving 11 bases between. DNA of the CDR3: TGTGCCAGCTCACGCTCCGTCGGGACAGATACGCAGTATTTT. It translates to CASSRSVGTDTQYF.

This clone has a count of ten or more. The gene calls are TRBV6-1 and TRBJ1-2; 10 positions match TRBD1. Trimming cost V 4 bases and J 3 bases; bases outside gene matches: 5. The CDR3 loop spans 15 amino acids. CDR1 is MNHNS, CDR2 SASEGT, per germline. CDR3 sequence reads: CASSGGTGVYYGYTF. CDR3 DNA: TGTGCCAGCAGTGGGGGGACAGGGGTTTACTATGGCTACACCTTC.

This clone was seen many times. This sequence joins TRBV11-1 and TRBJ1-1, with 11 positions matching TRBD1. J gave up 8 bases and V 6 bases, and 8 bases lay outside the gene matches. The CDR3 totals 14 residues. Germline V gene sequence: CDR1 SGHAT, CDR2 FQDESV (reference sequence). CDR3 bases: TGTGCCAGCAGGTCAGGGACAGGGGGACAGGAAGCTTTCTTT. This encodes CASRSGTGGQEAFF.

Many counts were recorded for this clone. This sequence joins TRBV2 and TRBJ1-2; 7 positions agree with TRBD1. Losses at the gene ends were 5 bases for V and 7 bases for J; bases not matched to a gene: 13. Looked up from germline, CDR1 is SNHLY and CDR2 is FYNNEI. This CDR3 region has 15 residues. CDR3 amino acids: CASSPGQPGGVGYTF. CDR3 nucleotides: TGTGCCAGCAGTCCGGGACAGCCAGGGGGTGTTGGCTACACCTTC.

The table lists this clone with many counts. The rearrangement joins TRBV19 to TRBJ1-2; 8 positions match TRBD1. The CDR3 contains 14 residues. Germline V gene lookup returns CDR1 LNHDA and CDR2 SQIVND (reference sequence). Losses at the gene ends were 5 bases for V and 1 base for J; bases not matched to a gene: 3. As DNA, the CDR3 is TGTGCCAGTAGTCCCGGACAGGGTAACTATGGCTACACCTTC. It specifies CASSPGQGNYGYTF.

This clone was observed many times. CDR3 amino acids: CASGPSGAPLRQPQHF. Written as DNA, the CDR3 is TGTGCCAGCGGACCGTCAGGGGCCCCACTCAGACAGCCCCAGCATTTT. This chain connects TRBV6-2 or TRBV6-3 to TRBJ1-5, with D tentatively TRBD1 (6 bases). This CDR3 region has 16 residues. V lost 8 bases, J lost 7 bases, and 24 bases lay in between. CDR1 is MNHEY, CDR2 SVGEGT, per germline.

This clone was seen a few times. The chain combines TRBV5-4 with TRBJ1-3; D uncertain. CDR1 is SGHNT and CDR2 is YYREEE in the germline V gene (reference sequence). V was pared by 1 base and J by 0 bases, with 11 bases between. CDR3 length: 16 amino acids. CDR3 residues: CASSLNRGYSGNTIYF. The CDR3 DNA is TGTGCCAGCAGCTTGAACAGAGGATACTCTGGAAACACCATATATTTT. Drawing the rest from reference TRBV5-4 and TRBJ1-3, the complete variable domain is ETGVTQSPTHLIKTRGQQVTLRCSSQSGHNTVSWYQQALGQGPQFIFQYYREEENGRGNFPPRFSGLQFPNYSSELNVNALELDDSALYLCASSLNRGYSGNTIYFGEGSWLTVV.

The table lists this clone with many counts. The CDR3 is CASSYPGRAAFF. The CDR3, as DNA: TGTGCCAGCAGTTACCCCGGCAGGGCGGCTTTCTTT. The J gene is TRBJ1-1, the V gene TRBV12-3 or TRBV12-4; TRBD1 is a possible D gene (5 bases). Trimming left V 4 bases short and J 11 bases short, with 14 bases between. CDR3 length: 12 amino acids.

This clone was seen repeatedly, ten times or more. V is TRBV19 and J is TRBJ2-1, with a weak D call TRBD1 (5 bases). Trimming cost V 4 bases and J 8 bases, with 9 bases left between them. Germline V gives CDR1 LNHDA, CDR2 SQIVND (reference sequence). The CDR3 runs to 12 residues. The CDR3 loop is CASSKGYDEQFF. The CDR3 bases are TGTGCCAGTAGTAAGGGGTACGATGAGCAGTTCTTC.

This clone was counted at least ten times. Here the CDR3 DNA reads TGTGCCAGCAGCTTAGCGCACTCTGTTAATTCACCCCTCCACTTT. Encoded protein: CASSLAHSVNSPLHF. This chain connects TRBV7-2 to TRBJ1-6; D unresolved. The germline gives CDR1 SGHTA, CDR2 FQGNSA. The V and J ends lost 0 bases and 6 bases respectively, with 9 bases between them. The CDR3 spans 15 residues.

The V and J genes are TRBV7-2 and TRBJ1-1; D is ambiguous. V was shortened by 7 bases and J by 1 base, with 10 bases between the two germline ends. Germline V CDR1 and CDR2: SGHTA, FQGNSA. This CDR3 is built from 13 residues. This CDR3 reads CASTSPENTEAFF. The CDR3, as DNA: TGTGCCAGCACCTCCCCAGAGAACACTGAAGCTTTCTTT.

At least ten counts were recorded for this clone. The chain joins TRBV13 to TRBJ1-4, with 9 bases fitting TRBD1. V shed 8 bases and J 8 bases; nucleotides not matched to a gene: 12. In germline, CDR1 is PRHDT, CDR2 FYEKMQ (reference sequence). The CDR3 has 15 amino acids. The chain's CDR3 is CASGGRGQGSEKLFF. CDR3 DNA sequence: TGTGCCAGCGGCGGTCGGGGACAGGGCTCCGAAAAACTGTTTTTT.

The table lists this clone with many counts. CDR3 loop: CASLRIPGEYNEQFF. CDR3 nucleotides: TGTGCCAGCCTTCGTATCCCCGGGGAATACAATGAGCAGTTCTTC. The V call is TRBV11-1, the J call TRBJ2-1; maybe TRBD2 (5 bases). CDR3 length: 15 residues. V shed 8 bases and J shed 4 bases, with 18 bases lying between them. In germline, CDR1 is SGHAT, CDR2 FQDESV (reference sequence).

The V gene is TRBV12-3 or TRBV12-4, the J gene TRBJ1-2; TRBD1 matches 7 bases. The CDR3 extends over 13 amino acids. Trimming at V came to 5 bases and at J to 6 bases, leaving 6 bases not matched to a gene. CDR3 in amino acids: CASSDRVGDGYTF. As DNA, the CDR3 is TGTGCCAGCAGTGACAGGGTTGGTGATGGCTACACCTTC.

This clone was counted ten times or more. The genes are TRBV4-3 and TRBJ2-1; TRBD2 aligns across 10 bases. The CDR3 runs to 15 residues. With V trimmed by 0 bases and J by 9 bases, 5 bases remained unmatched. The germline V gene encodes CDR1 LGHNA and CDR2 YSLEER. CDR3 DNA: TGCGCCAGCAGCCAAGATAGCGGGGGGCTCAGTGAGCAGTTCTTC. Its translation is CASSQDSGGLSEQFF.

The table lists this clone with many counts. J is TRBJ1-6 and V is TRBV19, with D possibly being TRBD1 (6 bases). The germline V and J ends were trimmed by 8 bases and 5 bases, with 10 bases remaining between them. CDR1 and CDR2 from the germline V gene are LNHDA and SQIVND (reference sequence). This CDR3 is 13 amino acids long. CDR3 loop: CASGQGNNSPLHF. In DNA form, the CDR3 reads TGTGCCAGTGGGCAGGGGAATAATTCACCCCTCCACTTT.

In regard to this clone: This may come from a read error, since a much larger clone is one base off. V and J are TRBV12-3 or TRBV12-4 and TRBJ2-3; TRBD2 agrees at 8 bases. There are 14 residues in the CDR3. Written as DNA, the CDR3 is TGTGCCAGTAGGCGAGCGGGAGACACAGATCCGCAGTATTTT. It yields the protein CASRRAGDTDPQYF.

In DNA, the CDR3 is TGTGCCAGCAGTTGGGACACTTACACCGGGGAGCTGTTTTTT. Translating gives CASSWDTYTGELFF. The chain is built from TRBV7-2 and TRBJ2-2, with D perhaps matching TRBD1 (6 bases). The V and J ends lost 6 bases and 3 bases respectively, with 11 bases between them. The CDR3 is made up of 14 amino acids. CDR1 and CDR2 (germline): SGHTA, FQGNSA.

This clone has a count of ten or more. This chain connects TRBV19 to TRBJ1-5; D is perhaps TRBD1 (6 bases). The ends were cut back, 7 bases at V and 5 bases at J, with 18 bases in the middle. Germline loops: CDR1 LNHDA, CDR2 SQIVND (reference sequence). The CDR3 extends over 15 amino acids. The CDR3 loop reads CASIGRQGLYQPQHF. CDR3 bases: TGTGCCAGTATAGGGCGGCAGGGGCTTTATCAGCCCCAGCATTTT.

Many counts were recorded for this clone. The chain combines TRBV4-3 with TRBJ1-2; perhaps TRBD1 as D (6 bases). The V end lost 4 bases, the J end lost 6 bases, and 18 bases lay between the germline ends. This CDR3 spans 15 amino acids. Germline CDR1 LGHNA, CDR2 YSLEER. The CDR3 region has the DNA TGCGCCAGCAGCCGAAACACAAACGGGGGGCATGGCTACACCTTC. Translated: CASSRNTNGGHGYTF.

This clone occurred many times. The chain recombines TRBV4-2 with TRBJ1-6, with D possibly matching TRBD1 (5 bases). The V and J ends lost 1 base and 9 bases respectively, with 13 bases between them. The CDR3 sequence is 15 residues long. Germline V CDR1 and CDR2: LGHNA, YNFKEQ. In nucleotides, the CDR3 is TGTGCCAGCAGCCAAGGGGGGGAAGGGCCTTCACCCCTCCACTTT. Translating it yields CASSQGGEGPSPLHF.

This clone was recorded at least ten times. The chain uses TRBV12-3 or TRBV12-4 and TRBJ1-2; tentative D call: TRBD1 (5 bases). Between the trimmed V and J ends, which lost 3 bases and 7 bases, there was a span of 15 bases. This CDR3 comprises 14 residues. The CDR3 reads CASSFSGLGGGYTF. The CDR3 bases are TGTGCCAGCAGTTTTTCCGGTCTCGGGGGTGGCTACACCTTC.

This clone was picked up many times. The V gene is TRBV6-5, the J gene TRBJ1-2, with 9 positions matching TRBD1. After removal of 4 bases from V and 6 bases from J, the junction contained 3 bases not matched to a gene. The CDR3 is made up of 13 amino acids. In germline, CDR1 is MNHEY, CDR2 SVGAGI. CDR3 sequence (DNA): TGTGCCAGCAGTTCACAGGGGGCAAATGGCTACACCTTC. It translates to CASSSQGANGYTF.

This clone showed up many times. This chain's CDR3 is CASSADRHTEAFF. The CDR3 nucleotides read TGTGCCAGCAGCGCGGACAGACACACTGAAGCTTTCTTT. V and J are TRBV2 and TRBJ1-1; tentatively, D is TRBD1 (6 bases). This CDR3 has 13 amino acids. CDR1 is SNHLY and CDR2 is FYNNEI in the germline V gene. V lost 6 bases and J lost 3, with 11 bases in between.

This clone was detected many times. CDR3 DNA: TGTGCCAGCAGCCGAACAGGGGTGCCCCAGCATTTT. Amino acids: CASSRTGVPQHF. The chain links TRBV6-2 or TRBV6-3 to TRBJ1-5, with 7 bases aligning to TRBD1. J lost 9 bases, V lost 6 bases, and 5 bases had no gene match. The germline V gene encodes CDR1 MNHEY and CDR2 SVGEGT. The CDR3 length is 12 residues.

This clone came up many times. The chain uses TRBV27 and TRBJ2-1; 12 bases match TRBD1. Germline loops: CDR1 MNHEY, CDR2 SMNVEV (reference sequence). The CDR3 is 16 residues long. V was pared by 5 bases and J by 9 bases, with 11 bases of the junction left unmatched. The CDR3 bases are TGTGCCAGCAGTGACAGGGGACAGGGGGCCCAGGGTGAGCAGTTCTTC. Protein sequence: CASSDRGQGAQGEQFF.